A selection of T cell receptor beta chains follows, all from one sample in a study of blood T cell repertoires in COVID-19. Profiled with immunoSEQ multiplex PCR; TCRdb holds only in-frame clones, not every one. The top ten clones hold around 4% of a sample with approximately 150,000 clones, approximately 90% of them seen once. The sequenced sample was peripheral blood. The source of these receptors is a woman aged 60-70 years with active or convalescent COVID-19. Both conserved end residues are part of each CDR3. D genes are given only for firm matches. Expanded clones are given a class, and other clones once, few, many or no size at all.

cdr3_aa: CASSPRAGGTGELFF
cdr3_nt: TGCGCCAGCAGTCCTCGGGCGGGGGGCACCGGGGAGCTGTTTTTT
cdr3_length: 15
j_call: TRBJ2-2
v_call: TRBV10-1
clone_size: .
d_call: TRBD2

cdr3_aa: CASSLIAGTGANVLTF
cdr3_nt: TGTGCCAGCAGCCTCATAGCAGGGACTGGGGCCAACGTCCTGACTTTC
cdr3_length: 16
j_call: TRBJ2-6
v_call: TRBV7-6
clone_size: .
d_call: .

cdr3_aa: CASSLGSADQETQYF
cdr3_nt: TGTGCCAGCAGCTTAGGCAGCGCCGACCAAGAGACCCAGTACTTC
cdr3_length: 15
j_call: TRBJ2-5
v_call: TRBV7-2
clone_size: .
d_call: .

cdr3_aa: CASSQGSSGGETQYF
cdr3_nt: TGTGCCAGCAGCCAAGGGTCTAGCGGGGGAGAGACCCAGTACTTC
cdr3_length: 15
j_call: TRBJ2-5
v_call: TRBV14
clone_size: .
d_call: TRBD2

cdr3_aa: CATSSPRKQLNTEAFF
cdr3_nt: TGTGCCACCAGCAGTCCCCGGAAACAGCTGAACACTGAAGCTTTCTTT
cdr3_length: 16
j_call: TRBJ1-1
v_call: TRBV15
clone_size: .
d_call: .

cdr3_aa: CASSQVPGVAGELFF
cdr3_nt: TGTGCCAGCAGCCAAGTTCCAGGGGTGGCCGGGGAGCTGTTTTTT
cdr3_length: 15
j_call: TRBJ2-2
v_call: TRBV14
clone_size: .
d_call: .

cdr3_aa: CAISGSGSDTEAFF
cdr3_nt: TGTGCCATCAGTGGGTCAGGGAGTGACACTGAAGCTTTCTTT
cdr3_length: 14
j_call: TRBJ1-1
v_call: TRBV10-3
clone_size: .
d_call: .

cdr3_aa: CASSFGTGGKQPQHF
cdr3_nt: TGTGCCAGCAGTTTCGGGACAGGGGGCAAACAGCCCCAGCATTTT
cdr3_length: 15
j_call: TRBJ1-5
v_call: TRBV27
clone_size: .
d_call: TRBD1

cdr3_aa: CASTGIRTASSYEQYF
cdr3_nt: TGTGCCAGCACCGGGATCCGGACAGCTTCCTCCTACGAGCAGTACTTC
cdr3_length: 16
j_call: TRBJ2-7
v_call: TRBV5-6
clone_size: .
d_call: .

cdr3_aa: CASSQDWVAGADSPLHF
cdr3_nt: TGCGCCAGCAGCCAAGATTGGGTCGCAGGGGCCGATTCACCCCTCCACTTT
cdr3_length: 17
j_call: TRBJ1-6
v_call: TRBV4-3
clone_size: .
d_call: .

cdr3_aa: CAISESELDSNSPLHF
cdr3_nt: TGTGCCATCAGTGAGTCTGAATTGGACAGTAATTCACCCCTCCACTTT
cdr3_length: 16
j_call: TRBJ1-6
v_call: TRBV10-3
clone_size: few
d_call: .

cdr3_aa: CASSLFWGTGVFCSGNTIYF
cdr3_nt: TGTGCCAGCAGTCTTTTTTGGGGTACAGGGGTATTCTGCTCTGGAAACACCATATATTTT
cdr3_length: 20
j_call: TRBJ1-3
v_call: TRBV11-3
clone_size: .
d_call: TRBD1

cdr3_aa: CASSLGASSSYEQYF
cdr3_nt: TGTGCCAGCAGCTTAGGTGCTAGCAGCTCCTACGAGCAGTACTTC
cdr3_length: 15
j_call: TRBJ2-7
v_call: TRBV7-9
clone_size: once
d_call: .

cdr3_aa: CASTQEGTTNEKLFF
cdr3_nt: TGTGCCAGCACACAGGAGGGCACGACTAATGAAAAACTGTTTTTT
cdr3_length: 15
j_call: TRBJ1-4
v_call: TRBV2
clone_size: few
d_call: .

cdr3_aa: CASSLAGNTGELFF
cdr3_nt: TGCGCCAGCAGCTTGGCGGGTAACACCGGGGAGCTGTTTTTT
cdr3_length: 14
j_call: TRBJ2-2
v_call: TRBV5-1
clone_size: .
d_call: .

cdr3_aa: CASGLVPLGTDTQYF
cdr3_nt: TGTGCTAGTGGTTTGGTACCCCTAGGCACAGATACGCAGTATTTT
cdr3_length: 15
j_call: TRBJ2-3
v_call: TRBV12-5
clone_size: .
d_call: .

cdr3_aa: CASSTGANYGYTF
cdr3_nt: TGCGCCAGCAGCACCGGGGCTAACTATGGCTACACCTTC
cdr3_length: 13
j_call: TRBJ1-2
v_call: TRBV5-1
clone_size: few
d_call: .

cdr3_aa: CASGPDRASEQYF
cdr3_nt: TGTGCTAGTGGTCCCGACAGGGCGAGCGAGCAGTACTTC
cdr3_length: 13
j_call: TRBJ2-7
v_call: TRBV12-5
clone_size: .
d_call: TRBD1

cdr3_aa: CASSYSYSPNSGELFF
cdr3_nt: TGTGCCAGCAGTTACTCGTACAGCCCAAATTCAGGGGAGCTGTTTTTT
cdr3_length: 16
j_call: TRBJ2-2
v_call: TRBV6-5
clone_size: once
d_call: .

cdr3_aa: CASSERGTEAFF
cdr3_nt: TGTGCCAGCAGCGAGAGGGGGACTGAAGCTTTCTTT
cdr3_length: 12
j_call: TRBJ1-1
v_call: TRBV12-3/TRBV12-4
clone_size: .
d_call: .

cdr3_aa: CATSRDDREDSPLHF
cdr3_nt: TGTGCCACCAGCAGAGATGACAGGGAGGATTCACCCCTCCACTTT
cdr3_length: 15
j_call: TRBJ1-6
v_call: TRBV15
clone_size: .
d_call: TRBD1

cdr3_aa: CASSSTRDRDGNTIYF
cdr3_nt: TGTGCCAGCAGCTCAACCCGGGACAGGGATGGAAACACCATATATTTT
cdr3_length: 16
j_call: TRBJ1-3
v_call: TRBV9
clone_size: .
d_call: TRBD1

cdr3_aa: CASSSVYSNQPQHF
cdr3_nt: TGTGCCAGCAGTTCAGTTTATAGCAATCAGCCCCAGCATTTT
cdr3_length: 14
j_call: TRBJ1-5
v_call: TRBV6-2/TRBV6-3
clone_size: .
d_call: .

cdr3_aa: CASSVVGELGEKLFF
cdr3_nt: TGTGCCAGCAGCGTAGTTGGAGAACTCGGTGAAAAACTGTTTTTT
cdr3_length: 15
j_call: TRBJ1-4
v_call: TRBV9
clone_size: .
d_call: .

cdr3_aa: CASSPGTSGNNEQFF
cdr3_nt: TGTGCCAGCAGTCCCGGGACTAGCGGCAACAATGAGCAGTTCTTC
cdr3_length: 15
j_call: TRBJ2-1
v_call: TRBV27
clone_size: .
d_call: TRBD2

cdr3_aa: CASSETQLLNEKLFF
cdr3_nt: TGTGCCAGCAGTGAAACTCAGCTACTAAATGAAAAACTGTTTTTT
cdr3_length: 15
j_call: TRBJ1-4
v_call: TRBV2
clone_size: .
d_call: .